The T cell receptor beta chain under discussion was sequenced for a study of cytomegalovirus exposure and HLA in healthy donors. PCR primers comprised 60 Vbeta and 13 Jbeta primers. Sequencing used immunoSEQ multiplex PCR; TCRdb keeps in-frame clones, though not all of them. Recorded for this sample: about 99,000 clones. There were likely unrecorded immune exposures, though donors were nominally healthy when sampled. The sample taken for sequencing was PBMCs. The source is a man aged 40-49 years in good health and CMV-seronegative.

CDR3 coding DNA: TGTGCCAGCAGCGAACAGGGTGGCGCCGGGGAGCTGTTTTTT. Protein product: CASSEQGGAGELFF. The rearrangement uses TRBV6-4 and TRBJ2-2, with a weak D call TRBD1 (6 bases). The V end was cut by 6 bases, the J end by 6 bases, with 14 bases between. This CDR3 region has 14 residues. CDR1 is MRHNA and CDR2 is SNTAGT in the germline V gene.